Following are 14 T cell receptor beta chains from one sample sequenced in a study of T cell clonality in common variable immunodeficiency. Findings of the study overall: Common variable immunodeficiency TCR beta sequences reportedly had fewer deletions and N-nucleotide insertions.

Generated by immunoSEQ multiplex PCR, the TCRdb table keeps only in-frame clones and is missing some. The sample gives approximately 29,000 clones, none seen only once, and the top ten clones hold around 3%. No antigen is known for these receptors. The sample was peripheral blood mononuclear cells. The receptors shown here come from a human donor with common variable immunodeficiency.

CDR3 bases read: TGTGCCAGCAGTGAACCAACAGGGTTCTCAATTCGCGAA. Translation gives CASSEPTGFSIRE. The entire CDR3 is CASSEPTGFSIREAFF. The chain carries TRBV2 and TRBJ1-1; weak D call: TRBD1 (6 bases). The CDR3 is cut off 3 residues early in the read; its end comes from the germline J gene. This CDR3 spans 16 amino acids. Per germline, CDR1 SNHLY and CDR2 FYNNEI.

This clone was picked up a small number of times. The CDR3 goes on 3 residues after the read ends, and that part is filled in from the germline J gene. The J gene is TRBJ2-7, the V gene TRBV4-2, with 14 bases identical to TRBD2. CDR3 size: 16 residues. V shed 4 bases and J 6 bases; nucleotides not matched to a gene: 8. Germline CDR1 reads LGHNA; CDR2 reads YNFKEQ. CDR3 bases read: TGTGCCAGCAGCCCACGAGGACTAGCGGGAGGACTCGAG. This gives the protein CASSPRGLAGGLE. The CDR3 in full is CASSPRGLAGGLEQYF.

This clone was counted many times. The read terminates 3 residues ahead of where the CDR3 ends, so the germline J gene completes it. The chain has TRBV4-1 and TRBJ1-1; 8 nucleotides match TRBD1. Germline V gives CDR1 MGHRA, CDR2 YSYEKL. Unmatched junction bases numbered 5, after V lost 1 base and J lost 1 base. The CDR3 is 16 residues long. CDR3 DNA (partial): TGCGCCAGCAGCCAAGGGCAGGGGGCTAAGAACACTGAA. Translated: CASSQGQGAKNTE. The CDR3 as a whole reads CASSQGQGAKNTEAFF.

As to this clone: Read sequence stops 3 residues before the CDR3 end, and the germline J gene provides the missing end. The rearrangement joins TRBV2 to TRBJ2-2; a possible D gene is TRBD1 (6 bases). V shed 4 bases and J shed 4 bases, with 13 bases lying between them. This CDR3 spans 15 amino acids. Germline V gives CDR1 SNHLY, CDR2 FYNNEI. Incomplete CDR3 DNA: TGTGCCAGCAGTGCGGCAGGGGTTATCACCGGGGAG. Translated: CASSAAGVITGE. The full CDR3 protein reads CASSAAGVITGELFF. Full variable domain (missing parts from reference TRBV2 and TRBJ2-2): EPEVTQTPSHQVTQMGQEVILRCVPISNHLYFYWYRQILGQKVEFLVSFYNNEISEKSEIFDDQFSVERPDGSNFTLKIRSTKLEDSAMYFCASSAAGVITGELFFGEGSRLTVL.

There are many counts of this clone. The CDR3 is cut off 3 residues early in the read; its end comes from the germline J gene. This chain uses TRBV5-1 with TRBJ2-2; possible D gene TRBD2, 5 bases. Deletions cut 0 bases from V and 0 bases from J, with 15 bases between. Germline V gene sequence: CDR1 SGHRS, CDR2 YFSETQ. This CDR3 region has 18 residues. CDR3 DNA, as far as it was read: TGCGCCAGCAGCTTGGACGGACCAGCGGTTTCGAACACCGGGGAG. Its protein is CASSLDGPAVSNTGE. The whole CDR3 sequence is CASSLDGPAVSNTGELFF.

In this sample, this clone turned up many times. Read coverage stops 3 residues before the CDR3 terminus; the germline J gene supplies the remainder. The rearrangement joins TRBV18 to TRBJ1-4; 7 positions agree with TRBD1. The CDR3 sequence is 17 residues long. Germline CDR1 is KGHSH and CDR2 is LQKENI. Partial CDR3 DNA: TGTGCCAGCTCGTTGGCTCGGAGGACAGGCACGTTCGAGGAA. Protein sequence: CASSLARRTGTFEE. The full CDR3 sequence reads CASSLARRTGTFEELFF.

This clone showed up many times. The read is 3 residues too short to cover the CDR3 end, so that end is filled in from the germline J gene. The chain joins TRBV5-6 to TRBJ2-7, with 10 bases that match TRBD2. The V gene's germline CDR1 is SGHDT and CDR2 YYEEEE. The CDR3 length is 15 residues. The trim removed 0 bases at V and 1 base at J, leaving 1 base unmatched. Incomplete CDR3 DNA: TGTGCCAGCAGCTTGGGGACTAGCGGTTCCTACGAG. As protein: CASSLGTSGSYE. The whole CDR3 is CASSLGTSGSYEQYF.

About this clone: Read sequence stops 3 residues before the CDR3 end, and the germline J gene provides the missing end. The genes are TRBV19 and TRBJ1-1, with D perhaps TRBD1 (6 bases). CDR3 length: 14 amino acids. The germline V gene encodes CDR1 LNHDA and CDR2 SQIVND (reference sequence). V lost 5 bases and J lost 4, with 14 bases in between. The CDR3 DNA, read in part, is TGTGCCAGTAGTGCTATACAGGGAAGCACTGAA. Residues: CASSAIQGSTE. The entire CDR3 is CASSAIQGSTEAFF.

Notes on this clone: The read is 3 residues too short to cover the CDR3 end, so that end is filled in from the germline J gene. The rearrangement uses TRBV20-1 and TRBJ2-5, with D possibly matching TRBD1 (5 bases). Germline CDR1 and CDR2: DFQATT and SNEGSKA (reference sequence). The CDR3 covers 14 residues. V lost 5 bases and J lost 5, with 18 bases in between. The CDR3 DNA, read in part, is TGCAGTGCTGGGGCGTCGCGGCTTCGTGAGACC. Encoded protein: CSAGASRLRET. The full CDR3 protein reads CSAGASRLRETQYF.

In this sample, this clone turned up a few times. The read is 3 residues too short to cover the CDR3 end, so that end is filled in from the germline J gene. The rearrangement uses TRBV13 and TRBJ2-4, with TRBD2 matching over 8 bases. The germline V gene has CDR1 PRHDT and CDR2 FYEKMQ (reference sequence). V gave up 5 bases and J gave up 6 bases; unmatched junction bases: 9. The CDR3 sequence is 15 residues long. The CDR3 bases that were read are TGTGCCAGCAGCCGACCAGGACTAGCAGCAAACATT. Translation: CASSRPGLAANI. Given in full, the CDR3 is CASSRPGLAANIQYF.

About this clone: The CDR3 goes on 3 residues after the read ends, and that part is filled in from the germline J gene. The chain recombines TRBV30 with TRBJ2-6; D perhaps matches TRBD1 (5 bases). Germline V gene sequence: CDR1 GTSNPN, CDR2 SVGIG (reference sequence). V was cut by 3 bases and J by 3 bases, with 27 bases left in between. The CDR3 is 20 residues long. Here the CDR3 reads CAWRSPPPGSTLIGANVLTF. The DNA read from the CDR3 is TGTGCCTGGAGGTCCCCTCCCCCAGGGTCAACCTTAATTGGGGCCAACGTC.

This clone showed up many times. CDR3 amino acids: CASSLRTGWDTGELFF. The sequenced part of the CDR3 DNA is TGTGCCAGTAGTCTTCGGACAGGGTGGGACACCGGGGAG. The genes are TRBV19 and TRBJ2-2, with 8 bases lining up with TRBD1. From the germline J gene comes the end of the CDR3, since the read stops 3 residues before it. The CDR3 has 16 residues. V was clipped by 5 bases and J by 3 bases; unmatched bases: 8. Per germline, CDR1 LNHDA and CDR2 SQIVND (reference sequence).

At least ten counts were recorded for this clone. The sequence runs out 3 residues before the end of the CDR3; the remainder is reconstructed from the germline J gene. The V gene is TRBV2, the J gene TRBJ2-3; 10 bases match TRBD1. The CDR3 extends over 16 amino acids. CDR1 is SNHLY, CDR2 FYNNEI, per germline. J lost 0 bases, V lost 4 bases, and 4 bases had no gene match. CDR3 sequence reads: CASSGTGGGSTDTQYF. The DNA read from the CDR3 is TGTGCCAGCAGTGGGACAGGGGGGGGGAGCACAGATACG.

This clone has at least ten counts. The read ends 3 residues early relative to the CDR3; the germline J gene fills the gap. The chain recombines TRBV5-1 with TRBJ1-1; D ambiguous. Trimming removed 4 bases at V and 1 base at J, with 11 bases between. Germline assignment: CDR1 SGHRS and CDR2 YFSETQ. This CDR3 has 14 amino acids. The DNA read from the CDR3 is TGCGCCAGCAGCGAGTTGACGGGGAACACTGAA. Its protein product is CASSELTGNTE. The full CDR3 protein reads CASSELTGNTEAFF.